This T cell receptor beta chain was identified in a study of T-cell memory formation after mild COVID-19. Across the whole study: Clusters of TCRs were largely donor specific. Study-wide results and limits: Clones that contracted clustered mainly in CM and EM if CD4+ and in EMRA if CD8+.

Using constant-segment primers, 5'RACE produced TCR alpha and TCR beta cDNA libraries carrying sample barcodes and UMIs. Via MiXCR, TCRdb re-called the 5' RACE reads, giving one row per CDR3 protein. The sample has around 450,000 distinct CDR3 sequences, about 24% seen once. This clonotype was found many times. Its matching antigen is unknown. Trimming removed 3 bases at V and 8 bases at J, with 10 bases between. The V gene's germline CDR1 is MNHEY and CDR2 SVGAGI. This CDR3 is built from 12 residues. This clonotype originated in an adult woman who had mild COVID-19 (a few samples of this study predate the infection). Cell type and time point are not known. This chain connects TRBV6-5 to TRBJ1-2; possible D gene TRBD1, 5 bases. Material for sequencing was PBMCs or a T cell subset sorted from them (not recorded which). The CDR3 DNA reads as TGTGCCAGCAGTTATCCGGGGCAGGGCTACACCTTC. It encodes CASSYPGQGYTF.